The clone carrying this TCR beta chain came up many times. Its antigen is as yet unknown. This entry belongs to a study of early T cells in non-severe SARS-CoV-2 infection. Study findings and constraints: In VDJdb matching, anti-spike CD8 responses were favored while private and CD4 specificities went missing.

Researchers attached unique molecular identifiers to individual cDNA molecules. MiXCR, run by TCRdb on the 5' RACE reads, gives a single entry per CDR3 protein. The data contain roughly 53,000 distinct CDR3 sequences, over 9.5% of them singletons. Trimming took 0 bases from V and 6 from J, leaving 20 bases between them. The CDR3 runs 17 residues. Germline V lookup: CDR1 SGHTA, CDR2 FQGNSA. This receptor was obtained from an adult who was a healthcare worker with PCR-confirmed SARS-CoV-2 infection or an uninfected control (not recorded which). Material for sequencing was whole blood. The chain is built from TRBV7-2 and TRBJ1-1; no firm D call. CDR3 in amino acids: CASSLAALSLQRPEAFF. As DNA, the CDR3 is TGTGCCAGCAGCTTAGCGGCATTGTCGTTACAACGGCCTGAAGCTTTCTTT.